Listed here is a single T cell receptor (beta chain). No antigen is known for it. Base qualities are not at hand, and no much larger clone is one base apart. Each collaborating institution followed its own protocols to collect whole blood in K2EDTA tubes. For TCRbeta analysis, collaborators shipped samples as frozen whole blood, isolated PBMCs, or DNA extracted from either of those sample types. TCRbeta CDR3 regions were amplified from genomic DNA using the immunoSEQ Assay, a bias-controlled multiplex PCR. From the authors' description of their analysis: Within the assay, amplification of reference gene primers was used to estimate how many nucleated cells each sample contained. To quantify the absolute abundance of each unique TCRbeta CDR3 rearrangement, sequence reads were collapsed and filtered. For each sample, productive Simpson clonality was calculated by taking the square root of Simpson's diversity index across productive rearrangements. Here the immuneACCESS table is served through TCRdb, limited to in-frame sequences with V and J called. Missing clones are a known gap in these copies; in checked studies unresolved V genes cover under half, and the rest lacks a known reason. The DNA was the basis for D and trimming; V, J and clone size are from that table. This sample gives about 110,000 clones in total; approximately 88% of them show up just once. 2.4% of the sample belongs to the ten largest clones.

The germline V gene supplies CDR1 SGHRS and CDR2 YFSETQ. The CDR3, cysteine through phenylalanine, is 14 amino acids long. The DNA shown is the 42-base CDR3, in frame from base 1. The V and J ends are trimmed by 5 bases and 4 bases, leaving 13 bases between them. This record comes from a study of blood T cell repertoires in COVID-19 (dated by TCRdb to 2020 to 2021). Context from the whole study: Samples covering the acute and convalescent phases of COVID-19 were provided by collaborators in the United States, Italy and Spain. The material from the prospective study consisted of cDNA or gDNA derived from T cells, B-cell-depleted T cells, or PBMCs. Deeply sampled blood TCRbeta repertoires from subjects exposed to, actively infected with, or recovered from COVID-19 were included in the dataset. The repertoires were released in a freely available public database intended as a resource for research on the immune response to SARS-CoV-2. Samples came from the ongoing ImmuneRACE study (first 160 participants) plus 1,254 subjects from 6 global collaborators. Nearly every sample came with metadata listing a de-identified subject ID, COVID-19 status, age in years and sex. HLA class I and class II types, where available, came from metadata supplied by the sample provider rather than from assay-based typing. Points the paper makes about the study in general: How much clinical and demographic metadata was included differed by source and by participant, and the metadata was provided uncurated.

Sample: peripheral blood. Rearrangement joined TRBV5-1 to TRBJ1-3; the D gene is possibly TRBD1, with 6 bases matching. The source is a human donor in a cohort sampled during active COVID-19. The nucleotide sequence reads TGCGCCAGCAGTCCAGGGGAATCCGGAAACACCATATATTTT. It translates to CASSPGESGNTIYF. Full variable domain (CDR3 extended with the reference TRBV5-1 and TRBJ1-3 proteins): KAGVTQTPRYLIKTRGQQVTLSCSPISGHRSVSWYQQTPGQGLQFLFEYFSETQRNKGNFPGRFSGRQFSNSRSEMNVSTLELGDSALYLCASSPGESGNTIYFGEGSWLTVV.